Sequencing of this TCR beta chain was carried out in a study of CD8 T cells in Susac syndrome. Reverse transcription used about 0.45 to 1 ug RNA and random hexamers. In TCRdb, the immunoSEQ multiplex PCR reads were re-called with MiXCR into one record per CDR3 protein. The sample records 210,000 or so distinct CDR3 sequences, roughly 90% being singletons. The clonotype originates from a human donor with multiple sclerosis. The source material was CD8+ T cells from PBMCs.

This CDR3 reads CASSAGGYNQPQHF. The CDR3 region has the DNA TGCGCCAGCAGCGCCGGGGGCTACAATCAGCCCCAGCATTTT. The chain employs TRBV4-1 and TRBJ1-5; possible D gene TRBD1, 6 bases. Germline V gene data show CDR1 as MGHRA and CDR2 as YSYEKL. This CDR3 has 14 residues. Trimming removed 5 bases from V and 3 bases from J, with 11 bases in between.